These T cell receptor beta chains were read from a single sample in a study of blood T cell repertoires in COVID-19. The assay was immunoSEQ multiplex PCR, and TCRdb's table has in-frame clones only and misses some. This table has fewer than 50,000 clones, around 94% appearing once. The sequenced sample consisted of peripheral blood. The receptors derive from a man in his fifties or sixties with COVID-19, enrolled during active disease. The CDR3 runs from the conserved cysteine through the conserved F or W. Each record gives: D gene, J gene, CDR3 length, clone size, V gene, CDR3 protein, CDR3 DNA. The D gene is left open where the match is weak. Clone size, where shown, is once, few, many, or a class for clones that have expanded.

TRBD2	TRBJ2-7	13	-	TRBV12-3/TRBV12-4	CASSFITGGEQYF	TGTGCCAGCAGTTTCATTACGGGGGGCGAGCAGTACTTC
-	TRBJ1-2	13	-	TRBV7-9	CASSLGQNYGYTF	TGTGCCAGCAGCTTAGGACAGAACTATGGCTACACCTTC
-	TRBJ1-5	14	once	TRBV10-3	CAISDFGGNQPQHF	TGTGCCATCAGTGATTTCGGGGGCAATCAGCCCCAGCATTTT
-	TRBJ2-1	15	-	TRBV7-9	CASSLPGPQHNEQFF	TGTGCCAGCAGCTTACCAGGGCCCCAGCACAATGAGCAGTTCTTC
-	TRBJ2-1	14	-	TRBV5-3	CARSLLESSNEQFF	TGTGCCAGAAGCTTACTAGAATCTTCAAATGAGCAGTTCTTC
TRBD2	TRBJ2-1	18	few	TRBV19	CASSMPLGLAGKGNEQFF	TGTGCCAGTAGTATGCCCCTGGGACTAGCGGGAAAAGGCAATGAGCAGTTCTTC
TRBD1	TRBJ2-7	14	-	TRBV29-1	CSVEMGQLGYEQYF	TGCAGCGTTGAAATGGGACAGCTAGGGTACGAGCAGTACTTC
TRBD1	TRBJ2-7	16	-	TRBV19	CASSISGTGIHYEQYF	TGTGCCAGTAGTATTTCAGGGACAGGTATTCACTACGAGCAGTACTTC
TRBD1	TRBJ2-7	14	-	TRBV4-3	CASSQMTGGNEQYF	TGCGCCAGCAGCCAGATGACAGGGGGAAACGAGCAGTACTTC
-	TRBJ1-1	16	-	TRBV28	CASSTTPGQMNTEAFF	TGTGCCAGCAGCACTACGCCGGGACAAATGAACACTGAAGCTTTCTTT
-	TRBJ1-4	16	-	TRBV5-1	CASSFNTGQTNEKLFF	TGCGCCAGCAGCTTTAACACAGGGCAAACTAATGAAAAACTGTTTTTT
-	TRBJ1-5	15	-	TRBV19	CASSQGSGLRQPQHF	TGTGCCAGTAGTCAGGGATCAGGGCTCCGGCAGCCCCAGCATTTT
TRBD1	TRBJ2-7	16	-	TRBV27	CASRPVGQGKGSEQYF	TGTGCCAGCAGACCGGTGGGACAGGGGAAAGGGAGCGAGCAGTACTTC
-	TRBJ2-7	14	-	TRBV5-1	CASRRDMPPLEQYF	TGCGCCAGCAGACGGGACATGCCCCCTCTAGAGCAGTACTTC
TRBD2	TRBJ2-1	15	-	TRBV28	CASSLRGLADNEQFF	TGTGCCAGCAGCCTTAGAGGACTAGCGGACAATGAGCAGTTCTTC
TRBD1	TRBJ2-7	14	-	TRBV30	CAWSVGQGAYEQYF	TGTGCCTGGAGTGTAGGACAGGGCGCCTACGAGCAGTACTTC
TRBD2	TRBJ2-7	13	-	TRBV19	CASSTGLADEQYF	TGTGCCAGTAGTACGGGACTAGCGGACGAGCAGTACTTC
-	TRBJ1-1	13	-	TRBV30	CAWSVQVNTEAFF	TGTGCCTGGAGTGTACAGGTGAACACTGAAGCTTTCTTT
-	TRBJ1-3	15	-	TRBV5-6	CASSYDSRRGNTIYF	TGTGCCAGCAGCTACGACAGCCGGAGAGGAAACACCATATATTTT
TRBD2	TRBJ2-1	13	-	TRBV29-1	CSVEAGGGSGEFF	TGCAGCGTTGAAGCAGGTGGTGGGAGCGGGGAGTTCTTC
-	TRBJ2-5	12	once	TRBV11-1	CASSEYQETQYF	TGTGCCAGCAGCGAGTACCAAGAGACCCAGTACTTC
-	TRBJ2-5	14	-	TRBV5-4	CASSLAGGQETQYF	TGTGCCAGCAGCTTGGCCGGGGGCCAAGAGACCCAGTACTTC
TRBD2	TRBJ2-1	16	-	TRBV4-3	CASSHGTGTSPGEQFF	TGCGCCAGCAGCCATGGCACCGGGACTAGTCCGGGCGAGCAGTTCTTC
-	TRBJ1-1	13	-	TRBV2	CASTRQGRAEAFF	TGTGCCAGCACTCGTCAGGGGAGGGCTGAAGCTTTCTTT
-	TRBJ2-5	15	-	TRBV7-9	CASSLRNTDQETQYF	TGTGCCAGCAGCTTAAGGAACACAGACCAAGAGACCCAGTACTTC
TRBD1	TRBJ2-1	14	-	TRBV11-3	CASSSWTGHNEQFF	TGTGCCAGCAGCTCATGGACAGGGCACAATGAGCAGTTCTTC
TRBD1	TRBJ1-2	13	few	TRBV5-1	CASSRDRGSGYTF	TGCGCCAGCAGCCGGGACAGGGGGAGCGGCTACACCTTC
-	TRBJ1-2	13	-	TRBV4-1	CASSRATGLGYTF	TGCGCCAGCAGCCGCGCTACAGGGCTTGGCTACACCTTC
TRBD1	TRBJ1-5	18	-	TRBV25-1	CASPRLGQAGGGNQPQHF	TGTGCCAGCCCGAGGCTTGGACAGGCCGGCGGAGGCAATCAGCCCCAGCATTTT
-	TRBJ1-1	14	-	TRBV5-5	CASSLSQGTTEAFF	TGTGCCAGCAGCTTGTCGCAGGGAACCACTGAAGCTTTCTTT
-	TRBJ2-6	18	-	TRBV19	CASNNPGDPGSGANVLTF	TGTGCCAGTAACAATCCAGGGGATCCCGGCTCTGGGGCCAACGTCCTGACTTTC
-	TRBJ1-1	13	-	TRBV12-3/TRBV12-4	CASRHGQNPTAFF	TGTGCCAGCAGGCACGGACAGAATCCCACAGCTTTCTTT
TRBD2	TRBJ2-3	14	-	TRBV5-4	CASSFGGITDTQYF	TGTGCCAGCAGCTTCGGGGGGATCACAGATACGCAGTATTTT
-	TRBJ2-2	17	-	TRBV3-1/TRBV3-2	CASSRGSTPPNTGELFF	TGTGCCAGCAGCCGTGGCAGTACCCCCCCGAACACCGGGGAGCTGTTTTTT
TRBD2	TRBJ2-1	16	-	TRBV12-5	CASGSSSGSSYNEQFF	TGTGCTAGTGGTTCCTCGAGCGGGAGCTCCTACAATGAGCAGTTCTTC